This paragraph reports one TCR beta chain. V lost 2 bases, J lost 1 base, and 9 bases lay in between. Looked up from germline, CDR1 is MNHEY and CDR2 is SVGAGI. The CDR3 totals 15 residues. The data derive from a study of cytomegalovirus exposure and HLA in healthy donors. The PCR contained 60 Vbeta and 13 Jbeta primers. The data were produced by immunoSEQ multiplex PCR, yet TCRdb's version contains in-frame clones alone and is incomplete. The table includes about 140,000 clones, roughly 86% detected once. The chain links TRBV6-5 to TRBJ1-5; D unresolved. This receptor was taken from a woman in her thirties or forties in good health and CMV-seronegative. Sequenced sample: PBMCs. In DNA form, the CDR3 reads TGTGCCAGCAGTTACCACAAGTCGAGCAATCAGCCCCAGCATTTT. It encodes CASSYHKSSNQPQHF.